Below are 11 T cell receptor beta chains sequenced from a single sample in a study of blood T cells in healthy people across ages. A sample-barcoded 5' primer and a J-beta primer mix were used in a second PCR of about 6 to 12 cycles. TCRdb passed the 5' RACE reads through MiXCR, listing each CDR3 protein once. Of about 500,000 distinct CDR3 sequences in the sample, approximately 25% were seen once. The data were also submitted as part of a second study, on T cells of mothers and their children.

Sequencing input: blood. These receptor sequences come from a boy younger than 18 in good health.

The rearrangement uses TRBV15 and TRBJ1-1; D remains unclear. From germline, CDR1 is LNHNV and CDR2 YYDKDF (reference sequence). The V gene lost 4 bases and the J gene lost 4 bases, with 13 bases spanning the gap. The CDR3 is 14 residues long. CDR3 in DNA: TGTGCCACCAGCACTTGGTCCGAATTCACTGAAGCTTTCTTT. Translated: CATSTWSEFTEAFF.

V is TRBV5-5 and J is TRBJ1-4; D perhaps matches TRBD1 (5 bases). Trimming pared 3 bases from V and 8 bases from J, leaving 17 bases between. The CDR3 has 15 amino acids. In germline, CDR1 is SGHKS, CDR2 YYEKEE (reference sequence). The CDR3 loop is CASSSRGSLGEKLFF. Written as DNA, the CDR3 is TGTGCCAGCAGCTCCCGGGGCAGCCTTGGGGAAAAACTGTTTTTT. The full variable domain, in which reference TRBV5-5 and TRBJ1-4 provide the parts outside the CDR3, is DAGVTQSPTHLIKTRGQQVTLRCSPISGHKSVSWYQQVLGQGPQFIFQYYEKEERGRGNFPDRFSARQFPNYSSELNVNALLLGDSALYLCASSSRGSLGEKLFFGSGTQLSVL.

The rearrangement joins TRBV5-1 to TRBJ2-3, with D perhaps matching TRBD1 (5 bases). The V gene lost 0 bases and the J gene lost 4 bases, with 9 bases spanning the gap. The CDR3 runs 14 residues. The germline CDR1 and CDR2 sequences are SGHRS and YFSETQ. The CDR3 loop is CASSLVQGPDTQYF. As DNA, the CDR3 is TGCGCCAGCAGCTTGGTTCAGGGTCCAGATACGCAGTATTTT. Combining the CDR3 with reference TRBV5-1 and TRBJ2-3 gives the whole variable domain KAGVTQTPRYLIKTRGQQVTLSCSPISGHRSVSWYQQTPGQGLQFLFEYFSETQRNKGNFPGRFSGRQFSNSRSEMNVSTLELGDSALYLCASSLVQGPDTQYFGPGTRLTVL.

Only a few counts were recorded for this clonotype. This chain joins TRBV4-3 and TRBJ2-4; no definite D call. V lost 0 bases, J lost 7 bases, and 16 bases lay in between. The CDR3 contains 16 residues. Germline loops: CDR1 LGHNA, CDR2 YSLEER. CDR3 coding DNA: TGCGCCAGCAGCCAAGATCTAGGCCCGGCCGTGAACATTCAGTACTTC. Its translation is CASSQDLGPAVNIQYF.

This clonotype was seen a few times. The CDR3 loop is CAWKPGLLREKLFF. The CDR3 DNA sequence: TGTGCCTGGAAACCGGGCCTTCTTCGAGAAAAACTGTTTTTT. The genes are TRBV30 and TRBJ1-4; D remains ambiguous. The CDR3 is 14 residues long. V lost 4 bases, J lost 8 bases, and 17 bases lay in between. CDR1 and CDR2 (germline): GTSNPN, SVGIG (reference sequence).

Only a few counts were recorded for this clonotype. The chain couples TRBV6-2 or TRBV6-3 to TRBJ2-5; 9 positions match TRBD2. V lost 0 bases to trimming and J lost 7 bases; unmatched junction nucleotides: 15. The CDR3 contains 18 residues. From germline, CDR1 is MNHEY and CDR2 SVGEGT. The CDR3 loop reads CASSYSIRRGGPDGTQYF. CDR3 nucleotide sequence: TGTGCCAGCAGTTACTCGATCCGGCGGGGGGGCCCGGATGGGACCCAGTACTTC.

In DNA form, the CDR3 reads TGTGCCAGCAGTGGTCAAGGGGCTGGAAACACCATATATTTT. Its translation is CASSGQGAGNTIYF. The V gene is TRBV27, the J gene TRBJ1-3; perhaps TRBD1 as D (5 bases). V lost 5 bases, J lost 2 bases, and 10 bases lay in between. Germline V gene lookup returns CDR1 MNHEY and CDR2 SMNVEV (reference sequence). CDR3 length: 14 amino acids.

This clonotype was counted between two and nine times. The V call is TRBV7-3, the J call TRBJ1-1, with 7 positions matching TRBD1. The CDR3 covers 14 residues. The germline CDR1 and CDR2 sequences are SGHTA and FQGTGA. V shed 5 bases and J 4 bases; nucleotides not matched to a gene: 7. CDR3 nucleotide sequence: TGTGCCAGCAGCCAGCAGGGGGTTGGCACTGAAGCTTTCTTT. Amino acids: CASSQQGVGTEAFF.

The gene calls are TRBV7-6 and TRBJ1-1; no clear D. V lost 1 base to trimming and J lost 1 base, with 16 bases between them. Germline assignment: CDR1 SGHVS and CDR2 FNYEAQ. The CDR3 consists of 17 residues. CDR3 nucleotides: TGTGCCAGCAGCTTAGATAATTGGACGGAAAAGAACACTGAAGCTTTCTTT. The encoded protein is CASSLDNWTEKNTEAFF.

The table lists this clonotype with a few counts. This chain joins TRBV6-5 and TRBJ1-6; D not certain. Per germline, CDR1 MNHEY and CDR2 SVGAGI. The CDR3 sequence is 18 residues long. The V and J ends lost 0 bases and 0 bases respectively, with 12 bases between them. This CDR3 is CASSYSNYISSYNSPLHF. CDR3 bases: TGTGCCAGCAGTTACTCGAATTATATCAGCTCCTATAATTCACCCCTCCACTTT.

V usage is TRBV5-6 and J usage is TRBJ2-6, with D hard to call. The CDR3 runs 15 residues. Germline-derived CDR1 and CDR2 are SGHDT and YYEEEE. Trimming took 1 base from V and 2 from J, leaving 7 bases between them. The CDR3 sequence: CASSLSAPGANVLTF. In DNA form, the CDR3 reads TGTGCCAGCAGCTTGTCGGCTCCTGGGGCCAACGTCCTGACTTTC.